Following are 31 T cell receptor beta chains from one sample sequenced in a study of blood T cell repertoires in COVID-19. TCRdb keeps only in-frame clones here, not all; method: immunoSEQ multiplex PCR. The sample records 35,000 to 45,000 clones, roughly 84% being singletons. The sample taken for sequencing was peripheral blood. The receptors were sampled from a man aged 55 to 70 with active COVID-19.

J is TRBJ2-1 and V is TRBV27; the match to TRBD1 covers 8 bases. The CDR3 covers 15 residues. Germline V gene data show CDR1 as MNHEY and CDR2 as SMNVEV (reference sequence). Trimming cost V 5 bases and J 10 bases; bases outside gene matches: 13. Written as DNA, the CDR3 is TGTGCCAGCAGTCTTAGACAGGGGCCAAATAGGGAGCAGTTCTTC. It encodes CASSLRQGPNREQFF.

The chain combines TRBV7-8 with TRBJ1-2, with D maybe TRBD1 (5 bases). Trimming left V 1 base short and J 4 bases short, with 19 bases between. Germline loops: CDR1 SGHVS, CDR2 FQNEAQ. CDR3 size: 17 residues. The CDR3 nucleotides read TGTGCCAGCAGCTTAGTTCAGGGTGGGGGGAGCGGCTATGGCTACACCTTC. Residues: CASSLVQGGGSGYGYTF.

The rearrangement joins TRBV10-3 to TRBJ1-2; possibly TRBD1 for D (5 bases). The ends were cut back, 2 bases at V and 11 bases at J, with 9 bases in the middle. The germline CDR1 and CDR2 sequences are ENHRY and SYGVKD. The CDR3 extends over 11 amino acids. The CDR3 loop reads CAISEDQGYTF. The CDR3 nucleotides read TGTGCCATCAGTGAGGATCAGGGTTACACCTTC.

V gene TRBV29-1 combines with J gene TRBJ2-7; TRBD1 aligns across 12 bases. This CDR3 spans 14 amino acids. Germline V lookup: CDR1 SQVTM, CDR2 ANQGSEA. The V gene end was trimmed by 3 bases and the J gene end by 2 bases; junction bases not matched to a gene: 2. The CDR3 loop reads CSVEGTGGAYEQYF. The CDR3 DNA reads TGCAGCGTTGAGGGGACAGGGGGCGCCTACGAGCAGTACTTC.

CDR3 in amino acids: CSVEGRASGWYNEQFF. In nucleotides, the CDR3 is TGCAGCGTTGAAGGTCGTGCTAGCGGGTGGTACAATGAGCAGTTCTTC. The chain joins TRBV29-1 to TRBJ2-1; TRBD2 matches at 8 bases. With 1 base clipped from V and 4 bases from J, the junction kept 9 bases outside the gene matches. The CDR3 has 16 amino acids. Per germline, CDR1 SQVTM and CDR2 ANQGSEA.

This chain joins TRBV25-1 and TRBJ2-5, with D maybe TRBD1 (6 bases). The V gene's germline CDR1 is MGHDK and CDR2 SYGVNS. The germline V and J ends were trimmed by 3 bases and 2 bases, with 10 bases remaining between them. There are 14 residues in the CDR3. As DNA, the CDR3 is TGTGCCAGCAGTGAGACAGGCATTCAAGAGACCCAGTACTTC. This codes for CASSETGIQETQYF.

The V gene is TRBV5-4, the J gene TRBJ2-7, with 7 bases identical to TRBD1. The CDR3 covers 14 residues. V shed 1 base and J 5 bases; nucleotides not matched to a gene: 6. Germline V lookup: CDR1 SGHNT, CDR2 YYREEE (reference sequence). The CDR3 region has the DNA TGTGCCAGCAGCTTGCGAGGGGGCAGCGACGAGCAGTACTTC. It codes for CASSLRGGSDEQYF.

The chain links TRBV3-1 (or the pseudogene TRBV3-2) to TRBJ1-2; 9 bases agree with TRBD1. CDR1 and CDR2 from the germline V gene are LGHDT and YNNKEL (reference sequence). V was pared by 5 bases and J by 8 bases, with 9 bases of the junction left unmatched. CDR3 length: 14 residues. The CDR3 DNA reads TGTGCCAGCAGCGCGACAGGGGGGGAAAACGGCTACACCTTC. Encoded protein: CASSATGGENGYTF.

The J gene is TRBJ1-1, the V gene TRBV29-1; 9 positions agree with TRBD1. The V segment lost 7 bases and the J segment 1 base; nucleotides outside the gene matches: 7. Germline CDR1 reads SQVTM; CDR2 reads ANQGSEA. The CDR3 has 14 amino acids. CDR3 loop: CSARDRAANTEAFF. CDR3 nucleotides: TGCAGCGCTAGGGACAGGGCGGCGAACACTGAAGCTTTCTTT.

The J gene is TRBJ1-2, the V gene TRBV5-4, with D possibly matching TRBD1 (5 bases). Germline assignment: CDR1 SGHNT and CDR2 YYREEE (reference sequence). Between the trimmed V and J ends, which lost 0 bases and 4 bases, there was a span of 7 bases. This CDR3 is 13 amino acids long. In DNA form, the CDR3 reads TGTGCCAGCAGCTTGGGACAGATCTATGGCTACACCTTC. This sequence encodes CASSLGQIYGYTF.

The rearrangement joins TRBV5-4 to TRBJ1-3; a weak D match, TRBD1 (5 bases). V lost 3 bases, J lost 0 bases, and 10 bases lay in between. The CDR3 is 15 amino acids. Germline CDR1 reads SGHNT; CDR2 reads YYREEE (reference sequence). The CDR3 DNA reads TGTGCCAGCAGCTCCAAAGACAGCTCTGGAAACACCATATATTTT. Protein sequence: CASSSKDSSGNTIYF. Full variable domain (missing parts from reference TRBV5-4 and TRBJ1-3): ETGVTQSPTHLIKTRGQQVTLRCSSQSGHNTVSWYQQALGQGPQFIFQYYREEENGRGNFPPRFSGLQFPNYSSELNVNALELDDSALYLCASSSKDSSGNTIYFGEGSWLTVV.

This rearrangement joins TRBV2 to TRBJ1-4; TRBD1 matches at 10 bases. The germline V gene has CDR1 SNHLY and CDR2 FYNNEI. CDR3 length equals 14 residues. Germline trimming cut 10 bases from V and 8 bases from J; bases unmatched to any gene: 10. The CDR3 DNA follows: TGTGCCACAAGGGGGACAGGGGTTGGCGAAAAACTGTTTTTT. Its protein is CATRGTGVGEKLFF. Using reference TRBV2 and TRBJ1-4 for the parts outside the CDR3, the full variable domain is EPEVTQTPSHQVTQMGQEVILRCVPISNHLYFYWYRQILGQKVEFLVSFYNNEISEKSEIFDDQFSVERPDGSNFTLKIRSTKLEDSAMYFCATRGTGVGEKLFFGSGTQLSVL.

The V gene is TRBV7-8, the J gene TRBJ1-1, with 7 bases fitting TRBD1. This CDR3 region has 12 residues. V lost 4 bases, J lost 5 bases, and 1 base stayed unmatched. CDR1 and CDR2 (germline): SGHVS, FQNEAQ. CDR3 in DNA: TGTGCCAGCAGCTCGGACAGGACTGAAGCTTTCTTT. This translates into CASSSDRTEAFF.

CDR3 sequence reads: CASSFRLAGQETQYF. The CDR3 DNA reads as TGTGCCAGCAGCTTCCGACTAGCGGGGCAAGAGACCCAGTACTTC. The chain recombines TRBV5-4 with TRBJ2-5; TRBD2 matches 11 bases. Germline CDR1 SGHNT, CDR2 YYREEE (reference sequence). The V segment lost 2 bases and the J segment 2 bases; nucleotides outside the gene matches: 2. The CDR3 covers 15 residues.

CDR3 in DNA: TGCGCCAGCAGCCCCGGGACAGGGTACGAAAAACTGTTTTTT. Protein sequence: CASSPGTGYEKLFF. The V gene is TRBV5-1, the J gene TRBJ1-4; the match to TRBD1 covers 9 bases. The V segment lost 4 bases and the J segment 8 bases; nucleotides outside the gene matches: 6. The CDR3 spans 14 residues. In germline, CDR1 is SGHRS, CDR2 YFSETQ. Supplemented by reference TRBV5-1 and TRBJ1-4, the full variable domain reads KAGVTQTPRYLIKTRGQQVTLSCSPISGHRSVSWYQQTPGQGLQFLFEYFSETQRNKGNFPGRFSGRQFSNSRSEMNVSTLELGDSALYLCASSPGTGYEKLFFGSGTQLSVL.

This sequence joins TRBV5-1 and TRBJ1-2; D gene uncertain. The germline V and J ends were trimmed by 4 bases and 0 bases, with 13 bases remaining between them. The CDR3 spans 15 residues. Germline CDR1 is SGHRS and CDR2 is YFSETQ. This CDR3 is CASSAEGGTNYGYTF. DNA for the CDR3: TGCGCCAGCAGCGCCGAAGGAGGAACTAACTATGGCTACACCTTC.

This clone appeared once. The chain employs TRBV18 and TRBJ1-2, with D tentatively TRBD1 (5 bases). Germline lookup yields CDR1 KGHSH and CDR2 LQKENI. Trimming removed 5 bases from V and 8 bases from J, with 9 bases in between. CDR3 length: 11 amino acids. The CDR3, as DNA: TGTGCCAGCTCATCGGAGGGGGGCTACACCTTC. Protein product: CASSSEGGYTF. Supplemented by reference TRBV18 and TRBJ1-2, the full variable domain reads NAGVMQNPRHLVRRRGQEARLRCSPMKGHSHVYWYRQLPEEGLKFMVYLQKENIIDESGMPKERFSAEFPKEGPSILRIQQVVRGDSAAYFCASSSEGGYTFGSGTRLTVV.

The V call is TRBV10-3, the J call TRBJ2-5; 7 bases are a match to TRBD1. The CDR3 has 15 amino acids. V lost 3 bases, J lost 0 bases, and 4 bases stayed unmatched. Looked up from germline, CDR1 is ENHRY and CDR2 is SYGVKD. The CDR3 DNA reads TGTGCCATCAGTGAACGGGGACAGTACCAAGAGACCCAGTACTTC. It translates to CAISERGQYQETQYF.

The V call is TRBV29-1, the J call TRBJ2-7; the D gene is possibly TRBD2 (5 bases). The CDR3 has 14 amino acids. With 1 base removed from V and 4 bases from J, the gap between germline ends came to 14 bases. Germline V gene lookup returns CDR1 SQVTM and CDR2 ANQGSEA. CDR3 loop: CSVEGSRGRYEQYF. The CDR3 nucleotides read TGCAGCGTTGAAGGCTCCCGGGGTCGGTACGAGCAGTACTTC.

V and J are TRBV14 and TRBJ2-4, with 7 positions matching TRBD2. The trim removed 4 bases at V and 9 bases at J, leaving 6 bases unmatched. The germline V gene has CDR1 SGHDN and CDR2 FVKESK. CDR3 size: 13 residues. The CDR3 bases are TGTGCCAGCAGCCCAACCGGGACTACCATTCAGTACTTC. This sequence encodes CASSPTGTTIQYF.

This chain joins TRBV7-9 and TRBJ2-2; the D is unclear. The CDR3 is made up of 16 amino acids. Germline loops: CDR1 SEHNR, CDR2 FQNEAQ (reference sequence). Trimming stripped 5 bases from V and 4 bases from J, with 17 bases between. The CDR3 loop reads CASSPSTPVITGELFF. The CDR3 nucleotides read TGTGCCAGCAGCCCATCGACTCCTGTGATCACCGGGGAGCTGTTTTTT. Full variable domain (remainder filled in from reference TRBV7-9 and TRBJ2-2): DTGVSQNPRHKITKRGQNVTFRCDPISEHNRLYWYRQTLGQGPEFLTYFQNEAQLEKSRLLSDRFSAERPKGSFSTLEIQRTEQGDSAMYLCASSPSTPVITGELFFGEGSRLTVL.

The chain combines TRBV7-3 with TRBJ2-1; D unresolved. The CDR3 covers 13 residues. Per the germline V gene, CDR1 is SGHTA and CDR2 is FQGTGA. Trimming took off 5 bases at V and 8 bases at J, with 13 bases between the two ends. CDR3 loop: CASSRTYADEQFF. CDR3 nucleotide sequence: TGTGCCAGCAGCCGTACTTATGCGGATGAGCAGTTCTTC. The whole variable domain, filled in from reference TRBV7-3 and TRBJ2-1, reads GAGVSQTPSNKVTEKGKYVELRCDPISGHTALYWYRQSLGQGPEFLIYFQGTGAADDSGLPNDRFFAVRPEGSVSTLKIQRTERGDSAVYLCASSRTYADEQFFGPGTRLTVL.

This chain uses TRBV5-1 with TRBJ2-3; D gene uncertain. CDR1 is SGHRS and CDR2 is YFSETQ in the germline V gene. Trimming took off 0 bases at V and 2 bases at J, with 7 bases between the two ends. The CDR3 consists of 14 residues. CDR3 sequence reads: CASSLAQSTDTQYF. CDR3 nucleotide sequence: TGCGCCAGCAGCTTGGCGCAGTCCACAGATACGCAGTATTTT. The full variable domain, in which reference TRBV5-1 and TRBJ2-3 provide the parts outside the CDR3, is KAGVTQTPRYLIKTRGQQVTLSCSPISGHRSVSWYQQTPGQGLQFLFEYFSETQRNKGNFPGRFSGRQFSNSRSEMNVSTLELGDSALYLCASSLAQSTDTQYFGPGTRLTVL.

The chain carries TRBV4-3 and TRBJ2-3; TRBD2 matches at 8 bases. The CDR3 loop spans 18 amino acids. The germline V gene encodes CDR1 LGHNA and CDR2 YSLEER. The V and J ends lost 1 base and 0 bases, in that order; junction bases with no gene match: 9. The chain's CDR3 is CASSQGTSGVFSTDTQYF. CDR3 DNA: TGCGCCAGCAGCCAAGGAACTAGCGGAGTTTTTAGCACAGATACGCAGTATTTT.

V usage is TRBV6-6 and J usage is TRBJ2-1; 8 bases are shared with TRBD2. Germline loops: CDR1 MNHNY, CDR2 SVGAGI (reference sequence). V dropped 4 bases and J dropped 8; count of bases not matched to a gene: 4. The CDR3 length is 13 residues. The CDR3 loop reads CASSFGLADEQFF. Here the CDR3 DNA reads TGTGCCAGCAGTTTCGGACTAGCAGATGAGCAGTTCTTC.

The chain couples TRBV5-4 to TRBJ2-2; TRBD2 matches at 9 bases. This CDR3 has 16 amino acids. V shed 3 bases and J 5 bases; nucleotides not matched to a gene: 8. Germline V gene data show CDR1 as SGHNT and CDR2 as YYREEE (reference sequence). The CDR3 region has the DNA TGTGCCAGCAGCTCACTACTAGCGGGCGATACCGGGGAGCTGTTTTTT. This translates into CASSSLLAGDTGELFF.

V usage is TRBV5-6 and J usage is TRBJ2-1; perhaps TRBD2 as D (5 bases). This CDR3 contains 12 residues. V lost 0 bases, J lost 9 bases, and 7 bases lay in between. In germline, CDR1 is SGHDT, CDR2 YYEEEE. The DNA for the CDR3 is TGTGCCAGCAGCTTGGGAGGGTTTGAGCAGTTCTTC. It specifies CASSLGGFEQFF.

This chain connects TRBV10-3 to TRBJ2-2; 8 bases are a match to TRBD2. The CDR3 contains 17 residues. Looked up from germline, CDR1 is ENHRY and CDR2 is SYGVKD. Losses at the gene ends were 0 bases for V and 2 bases for J; bases not matched to a gene: 5. In DNA, the CDR3 is TGTGCCATCAGTGAGTCACTACTAGCGGCCAACACCGGGGAGCTGTTTTTT. Protein: CAISESLLAANTGELFF.

J is TRBJ2-5 and V is TRBV5-6; maybe TRBD2 (6 bases). Per germline, CDR1 SGHDT and CDR2 YYEEEE. Deletions cut 1 base from V and 2 bases from J, with 15 bases between. The CDR3 spans 16 residues. CDR3 residues: CASSLRGWGGQETQYF. The CDR3 nucleotides read TGTGCCAGCAGCTTGAGAGGTTGGGGAGGTCAAGAGACCCAGTACTTC.

This chain connects TRBV6-6 to TRBJ2-5; TRBD2 is a possible D gene (6 bases). With 6 bases removed from V and 5 bases from J, the gap between germline ends came to 7 bases. Germline V lookup: CDR1 MNHNY, CDR2 SVGAGI (reference sequence). This CDR3 comprises 11 residues. The CDR3 nucleotides are TGTGCCAGCAGCGGAGGGGAGACCCAGTACTTC. Residues: CASSGGETQYF.

This chain uses TRBV6-2 or TRBV6-3 with TRBJ2-5; 8 positions match TRBD2. This CDR3 region has 15 residues. From germline, CDR1 is MNHEY and CDR2 SVGEGT. V was pared by 2 bases and J by 3 bases, with 5 bases of the junction left unmatched. CDR3: CASSYGGSGKETQYF. DNA for the CDR3: TGTGCCAGCAGTTACGGCGGTAGCGGGAAAGAGACCCAGTACTTC.